A single sample gave rise to the 31 T cell receptor beta chains below, sequenced in a study of patients and donors after allogeneic stem cell transplantation. TCRdb independently ran MiXCR on the RT-PCR reads; one entry per CDR3 protein. Here the sample spans approximately 160,000 distinct CDR3 sequences, roughly 31% being singletons. Sequencing was done on a sample of blood, either unsorted or a sorted T cell fraction (not recorded which). All receptors come from a human donor who was either an allogeneic HSCT recipient or a stem cell or donor lymphocyte infusion donor (not recorded which). It is not recorded whose cells these are; they may come from a transplant donor.

Only a few counts were recorded for this clonotype. The chain uses TRBV28 and TRBJ2-1, with D possibly matching TRBD2 (5 bases). V gave up 4 bases and J gave up 7 bases, with 17 bases separating them. Per the germline V gene, CDR1 is MDHEN and CDR2 is SYDVKM. CDR3 length equals 15 residues. CDR3 coding DNA: TGTGCCAGCAGTTCACCAGCGGCCTCTCGGAATGAGCAGTTCTTC. Protein sequence: CASSSPAASRNEQFF.

This clonotype was observed a few times. The rearrangement joins TRBV7-8 to TRBJ1-1; 7 bases match TRBD1. After removal of 1 base from V and 5 bases from J, the junction contained 4 bases not matched to a gene. This CDR3 has 14 amino acids. The germline CDR1 and CDR2 sequences are SGHVS and FQNEAQ. DNA of the CDR3: TGTGCCAGCAGCTTAGACAGGGGTCGGACTGAAGCTTTCTTT. It yields the protein CASSLDRGRTEAFF. The whole variable domain, remainder taken from reference TRBV7-8 and TRBJ1-1, is GAGVSQSPRYKVAKRGQDVALRCDPISGHVSLFWYQQALGQGPEFLTYFQNEAQLDKSGLPSDRFFAERPEGSVSTLKIQRTQQEDSAVYLCASSLDRGRTEAFFGQGTRLTVV.

The chain uses TRBV4-3 and TRBJ2-1; perhaps TRBD2 as D (6 bases). V was pared by 0 bases and J by 13 bases, with 10 bases between. Looked up from germline, CDR1 is LGHNA and CDR2 is YSLEER. The CDR3 consists of 12 residues. The CDR3, as DNA: TGCGCCAGCAGCCAAGAAAGGACTACTCAGTTCTTC. It yields the protein CASSQERTTQFF.

Concerning this clonotype itself: The junction and the germline gene differ at one end; a read error may be behind it. The V and J genes are TRBV7-9 and TRBJ1-1; possible D gene TRBD1, 5 bases. Germline V lookup: CDR1 SEHNR, CDR2 FQNEAQ (reference sequence). The length of the CDR3 is 13 residues. The CDR3 nucleotides read TGTGCCAGCAGTTTTCAGGGACGGACTGAAGCTCTCTTT. This gives the protein CASSFQGRTEALF.

This chain uses TRBV10-3 with TRBJ2-5; 10 nucleotides line up with TRBD2. CDR1 is ENHRY and CDR2 is SYGVKD in the germline V gene. Unmatched junction bases numbered 3, after V lost 0 bases and J lost 5 bases. CDR3 length equals 15 residues. CDR3 sequence (DNA): TGTGCCATCAGTGAGTCTCCGGGACTAGCGGAGACCCAGTACTTC. As protein: CAISESPGLAETQYF.

The gene calls are TRBV11-2 and TRBJ1-6; D ambiguous. Germline assignment: CDR1 SGHAT and CDR2 FQNNGV. The CDR3 runs 15 residues. Trimming pared 5 bases from V and 6 bases from J, leaving 14 bases between. CDR3 coding DNA: TGTGCCAGCAGCCCGTTCAGGAGGTCTAATTCACCCCTCCACTTT. Protein product: CASSPFRRSNSPLHF.

V gene TRBV7-9 combines with J gene TRBJ1-2; D perhaps matches TRBD1 (5 bases). Germline V gene data show CDR1 as SEHNR and CDR2 as FQNEAQ (reference sequence). The V gene lost 5 bases and the J gene lost 2 bases, with 15 bases spanning the gap. The CDR3 contains 15 residues. Written as DNA, the CDR3 is TGTGCCAGCAGCCCTGAGGGACTCTTAAACTATGGCTACACCTTC. Its protein product is CASSPEGLLNYGYTF.

This clonotype came up a few times. This rearrangement joins TRBV7-9 to TRBJ2-3, with a weak D call TRBD2 (5 bases). CDR3 length equals 17 residues. Germline loops: CDR1 SEHNR, CDR2 FQNEAQ (reference sequence). The germline V and J ends were trimmed by 5 bases and 0 bases, with 18 bases remaining between them. CDR3 nucleotides: TGTGCCAGCAGCACGACCTTCGTGGGAGAGAGCACAGATACGCAGTATTTT. This sequence encodes CASSTTFVGESTDTQYF.

The chain uses TRBV20-1 and TRBJ2-3, with 12 bases aligning to TRBD2. V shed 2 bases, J shed 2 bases, and the junction held 2 bases outside the gene matches. Germline V gives CDR1 DFQATT, CDR2 SNEGSKA (reference sequence). CDR3 size: 15 residues. The CDR3 coding sequence is TGCAGTGCTAGACGACTAGCGGGAGACACAGATACGCAGTATTTT. Translation gives CSARRLAGDTDTQYF.

The chain carries TRBV28 and TRBJ2-3, with 9 bases lining up with TRBD2. The CDR3 is 15 amino acids. Germline V gene lookup returns CDR1 MDHEN and CDR2 SYDVKM. V was pared by 3 bases and J by 2 bases, with 3 bases of the junction left unmatched. CDR3 sequence: CASSLKRGATDTQYF. Here the CDR3 DNA reads TGTGCCAGCAGTTTGAAGCGGGGGGCCACAGATACGCAGTATTTT.

In this sample, this clonotype turned up many times. The chain has TRBV6-5 and TRBJ1-6; D gene ambiguous. The CDR3 is 15 amino acids. The ends were cut back, 5 bases at V and 7 bases at J, with 15 bases in the middle. The germline gives CDR1 MNHEY, CDR2 SVGAGI. CDR3 bases: TGTGCCAGCAGTCCAATAACGGGGTTCAATTCACCCCTCCACTTT. Translated: CASSPITGFNSPLHF.

The genes are TRBV6-5 and TRBJ2-1; 10 nucleotides match TRBD2. With V trimmed by 2 bases and J by 7 bases, 8 bases remained unmatched. CDR1 and CDR2 from the germline V gene are MNHEY and SVGAGI. This CDR3 has 16 amino acids. The CDR3 spells CASSYMLAGEVNEQFF. The DNA for the CDR3 is TGTGCCAGCAGTTACATGCTAGCGGGAGAGGTGAATGAGCAGTTCTTC.

A few counts support this clonotype. The chain joins TRBV12-5 to TRBJ2-5; no definite D call. Germline V gene data show CDR1 as LGHNT and CDR2 as FRNRAP. This CDR3 has 12 residues. The ends were cut back, 2 bases at V and 2 bases at J, with 3 bases in the middle. CDR3 coding DNA: TGTGCTAGTGGTTTGTTACAAGAGACCCAGTACTTC. This sequence encodes CASGLLQETQYF.

The CDR3 DNA reads TGTGCCACGGCAGGGGGAATTGCCTACGAGCAGTACTTC. Encoded protein: CATAGGIAYEQYF. The rearrangement links TRBV7-9 to TRBJ2-7; 7 bases line up with TRBD1. Trimming removed 10 bases from V and 2 bases from J; junction bases left unmatched: 8. The CDR3 has 13 residues. Germline CDR1 reads SEHNR; CDR2 reads FQNEAQ (reference sequence).

This clonotype was detected many times. This chain connects TRBV5-1 to TRBJ1-2, with 8 bases that match TRBD1. Germline CDR1 SGHRS, CDR2 YFSETQ. V lost 0 bases and J lost 2; bases outside the gene matches: 0. This CDR3 is built from 14 residues. CDR3 region: CASSLGDRNYGYTF. CDR3 nucleotide sequence: TGCGCCAGCAGCTTGGGGGACAGGAACTATGGCTACACCTTC.

V gene TRBV29-1 combines with J gene TRBJ1-4; possible D gene TRBD1, 5 bases. V was clipped by 4 bases and J by 3 bases, with 18 bases between them. Germline CDR1 is SQVTM and CDR2 is ANQGSEA. The CDR3 extends over 16 amino acids. The CDR3 sequence is CSVGGAGSEANEKLFF. The CDR3 DNA sequence: TGCAGCGTTGGGGGAGCAGGGTCGGAGGCTAATGAAAAACTGTTTTTT.

This clonotype was seen repeatedly, ten times or more. The chain is built from TRBV2 and TRBJ2-7, with D unclear. This CDR3 spans 13 amino acids. V gave up 2 bases and J gave up 3 bases, with 8 bases separating them. Germline CDR1 SNHLY, CDR2 FYNNEI. DNA of the CDR3: TGTGCCAGCAGTGAATCGGGCCTCTACGAGCAGTACTTC. It codes for CASSESGLYEQYF.

The chain employs TRBV12-3 or TRBV12-4 and TRBJ1-5; no definite D call. The CDR3 is made up of 14 amino acids. V lost 5 bases, J lost 4 bases, and 12 bases lay in between. The CDR3, as DNA: TGTGCCAGCAGTGACAAGGATTTGAATCAGCCCCAGCATTTT. It is translated as CASSDKDLNQPQHF.

The genes are TRBV12-3 or TRBV12-4 and TRBJ2-5; 8 bases are shared with TRBD1. CDR3 size: 13 residues. Germline trimming cut 4 bases from V and 5 bases from J; bases unmatched to any gene: 3. As DNA, the CDR3 is TGTGCCAGCAGTTATCGACAGGGGGAGACCCAGTACTTC. Encoded protein: CASSYRQGETQYF.

This clonotype was counted between two and nine times. J is TRBJ2-7 and V is TRBV27, with D possibly matching TRBD2 (5 bases). The CDR3 spans 15 residues. Germline V gene sequence: CDR1 MNHEY, CDR2 SMNVEV (reference sequence). Between the trimmed V and J ends, which lost 2 bases and 3 bases, there was a span of 14 bases. Here the CDR3 reads CASSLPGMGIYEQYF. The CDR3 region has the DNA TGTGCCAGCAGTTTACCCGGGATGGGAATCTACGAGCAGTACTTC.

In this sample, this clonotype turned up once. The J gene is TRBJ2-1, the V gene TRBV12-3 or TRBV12-4; 10 nucleotides align to TRBD2. Losses at the gene ends were 6 bases for V and 6 bases for J; bases not matched to a gene: 8. The CDR3 sequence is 15 residues long. The CDR3 protein is CASRAGLATFNEQFF. The CDR3 bases are TGTGCCAGCAGAGCGGGACTAGCGACGTTCAATGAGCAGTTCTTC.

The chain has TRBV27 and TRBJ2-7; TRBD2 is a possible D gene (6 bases). Germline lookup yields CDR1 MNHEY and CDR2 SMNVEV (reference sequence). This CDR3 region has 16 residues. Trimming cost V 5 bases and J 6 bases, with 23 bases left between them. CDR3 protein: CASSEIGEDRAAEQYF. The CDR3 nucleotides read TGTGCCAGCAGTGAAATCGGGGAGGATCGAGCCGCCGAGCAGTACTTC.

This sequence joins TRBV6-2 or TRBV6-3 and TRBJ2-3; D is unclear. Trimming stripped 4 bases from V and 2 bases from J, with 19 bases between. The germline V gene encodes CDR1 MNHEY and CDR2 SVGEGT. This CDR3 spans 17 amino acids. The CDR3 here is CASSSLRPVSLTDTQYF. CDR3 sequence (DNA): TGTGCCAGCAGTTCACTCCGCCCCGTAAGCCTCACAGATACGCAGTATTTT.

This sequence joins TRBV24-1 and TRBJ2-1; D is unresolved. This CDR3 contains 12 residues. The germline CDR1 and CDR2 sequences are KGHDR and SFDVKD. Deletions cut 9 bases from V and 6 bases from J, with 11 bases between. The CDR3 sequence: CATLGPGNEQFF. The CDR3 DNA follows: TGTGCCACCTTGGGTCCTGGCAATGAGCAGTTCTTC.

The chain carries TRBV6-5 and TRBJ2-7; D uncertain. The V and J ends lost 4 bases and 0 bases respectively, with 10 bases between them. Per the germline V gene, CDR1 is MNHEY and CDR2 is SVGAGI. This CDR3 is 14 amino acids long. The CDR3 DNA reads as TGTGCCAGCAGTTCCCCGGGCCTCTCCTACGAGCAGTACTTC. It codes for CASSSPGLSYEQYF.

The chain links TRBV11-2 to TRBJ2-1; 15 bases line up with TRBD2. Germline CDR1 reads SGHAT; CDR2 reads FQNNGV. CDR3 length equals 17 residues. V dropped 7 bases and J dropped 7; count of bases not matched to a gene: 11. The CDR3 here is CASNGEAGTSGRNEQFF. The CDR3 DNA is TGTGCCAGCAACGGGGAAGCAGGGACTAGCGGGAGGAATGAGCAGTTCTTC.

The chain uses TRBV29-1 and TRBJ1-2, with D perhaps matching TRBD1 (5 bases). Trimming removed 6 bases at V and 3 bases at J, with 8 bases between. Germline assignment: CDR1 SQVTM and CDR2 ANQGSEA. The CDR3 consists of 11 residues. The DNA for the CDR3 is TGCAGCGTAATCAGGGACTATGGCTACACCTTC. It encodes CSVIRDYGYTF.

Of note for this clonotype: Germline and junction disagree at one end, which may indicate a read error. The V and J genes are TRBV4-2 and TRBJ1-1; D unresolved. Germline CDR1 LGHNA, CDR2 YNFKEQ. The CDR3 runs 14 residues. The CDR3 DNA sequence: TGTGTCAGCAGCCAAACGGGTATGAACACTGAAGCTTTCTTT. Amino acids: CVSSQTGMNTEAFF.

This clonotype was recorded once. The chain couples TRBV6-6 to TRBJ2-3, with D hard to call. The CDR3 length is 16 residues. The germline V gene has CDR1 MNHNY and CDR2 SVGAGI (reference sequence). The V end was cut by 2 bases, the J end by 3 bases, with 15 bases between. The CDR3 protein is CASSYPDGGDTDTQYF. The CDR3 DNA follows: TGTGCCAGCAGTTACCCCGACGGTGGAGATACAGATACGCAGTATTTT.

Concerning this clonotype itself: The conserved final phenylalanine or tryptophan is absent from the CDR3, which likely points to a read error. The chain couples TRBV27 to TRBJ1-1; 7 bases align to TRBD1. The germline V gene has CDR1 MNHEY and CDR2 SMNVEV (reference sequence). This CDR3 is built from 14 residues. Losses at the gene ends were 2 bases for V and 3 bases for J; bases not matched to a gene: 3. CDR3: CASSLDRADTEAFL. In nucleotides, the CDR3 is TGTGCCAGCAGTTTAGACAGGGCGGACACTGAAGCTTTCTTG.

In nucleotides, the CDR3 is TGCAGTACACGACAGGCTCTCCGCTACGAGCAGTACTTC. Translation gives CSTRQALRYEQYF. The chain links TRBV20-1 to TRBJ2-7; possible D gene TRBD1, 6 bases. Germline V CDR1 and CDR2: DFQATT, SNEGSKA (reference sequence). The CDR3 is made up of 13 amino acids. Trimming removed 8 bases at V and 3 bases at J, with 17 bases between.